This T cell receptor (beta chain) originates from a study of T-cell reconstitution after alpha-beta-depleted transplantation in children. Study-level points and caveats: After transplant, high TCRbeta diversity at day 60 in some patients arose from surviving recipient T cells and thymic progenitors. Reportedly, roughly two months post-transplant, alpha-beta T cells arose from several hundred expanded graft clones. Newly produced T cells mostly provided counts and TCRbeta diversity after one year, as hyperexpanded clones declined.

CDR3 length: 13 residues. Between the trimmed V and J ends, which lost 4 bases and 6 bases, there was a span of 13 bases. Germline CDR1 is SEHNR and CDR2 is FQNEAQ (reference sequence). A remark on this clonotype: Antigen unknown.

This sample's TCRbeta library carried unique molecular identifier barcodes. One entry per CDR3 protein, called by TCRdb with MiXCR from the PCR reads. The data show fewer than 1 million distinct CDR3 sequences, around 15% seen once. The V call is TRBV7-9, the J call TRBJ2-7; the D is unclear. The source was PBMCs, mostly from graft donor cells, collected 360 days after TCRalphabeta/CD19-depleted stem cell transplant. The sequence came from a male patient between 10 and 17 years old who had a stem cell transplant for acute lymphoblastic leukemia, so the T cells may come from the graft donor. CDR3 nucleotide sequence: TGTGCCAGCAGCTACTCGGCCGGTAGCGAGCAGTACTTC. This encodes CASSYSAGSEQYF.